This T cell receptor beta chain originates from a study of blood T cell repertoires in COVID-19. Background on the study: Spain, Italy and the United States supplied samples that represented acute and convalescent COVID-19. Sample material is recorded as cDNA or gDNA derived from T cells, B-cell-depleted T cells, or PBMCs.

Seattle-derived patients entered the study during active infection and were followed longitudinally. Details on this clone: A junction boundary mismatches the germline segment, possibly from a read error.

In the source study's methods: Amplification with reference gene primers provided the estimates of nucleated cell counts. Here immunoSEQ multiplex PCR was the method, and the copy in TCRdb shows in-frame clones only, minus some. V, J and clone size are those of that table, while D and trimming were read from the DNA. The repertoire holds some 300,000 clones, with 80% to 90% as singletons. The CDR3 has 16 amino acids. Germline lookup yields CDR1 SGHNT and CDR2 YYREEE (reference sequence). V gene TRBV5-4 combines with J gene TRBJ1-6, with D tentatively TRBD1 (5 bases). Sequencing used peripheral blood. The sequence came from a woman between 45 and 65 years old with COVID-19, enrolled during active disease. In DNA, the CDR3 is TGTGCCAGCAACTTGGGCAGGGCAAGAAATAATTCACCCCTCCACTTT. It is translated as CASNLGRARNNSPLHF. The full variable domain, with the rest looked up from reference TRBV5-4 and TRBJ1-6, is ETGVTQSPTHLIKTRGQQVTLRCSSQSGHNTVSWYQQALGQGPQFIFQYYREEENGRGNFPPRFSGLQFPNYSSELNVNALELDDSALYLCASNLGRARNNSPLHFGNGTRLTVT.